This is a list of T cell receptor beta chains from one sample in a study of blood T cell repertoires in COVID-19. TCRdb keeps only in-frame clones here, not all; method: immunoSEQ multiplex PCR. Of around 140,000 clones detected, roughly 84% appear once; the ten largest clones hold less than 9%. The sample comprised peripheral blood. The source is a man between 25 and 39 years old with COVID-19, enrolled during active disease. The CDR3 runs from the conserved cysteine through the conserved F or W. A D gene is named only where the DNA matches it firmly. Part of the rows lack a size; the others show once, few, many or a class for expanded clones.

CDR3nt: TGCACCAGCAGCCAAGGAGAGACAGCCCCCTCCTACGAGCAGTACTTC
CDR3aa: CTSSQGETAPSYEQYF
j_gene: TRBJ2-7
d_gene: NA
abundance: NA
v_gene: TRBV1

CDR3nt: TGTGCCAGCAGTTACCAACGGGAGCAGTACTTC
CDR3aa: CASSYQREQYF
j_gene: TRBJ2-7
d_gene: NA
abundance: NA
v_gene: TRBV6-5

CDR3nt: TGTGCCAGCAGCTCCCGGGACAGGGGTGACACTGAAGCTTTCTTT
CDR3aa: CASSSRDRGDTEAFF
j_gene: TRBJ1-1
d_gene: TRBD1
abundance: NA
v_gene: TRBV5-4

CDR3nt: TGTGCCAGCAGCCCCCAGGGGGCGGTCGAGACCCAGTACTTC
CDR3aa: CASSPQGAVETQYF
j_gene: TRBJ2-5
d_gene: TRBD1
abundance: NA
v_gene: TRBV9

CDR3nt: TGCGCCAGCAGTTCGGGTGGAGCAGATACGCAGTATTTT
CDR3aa: CASSSGGADTQYF
j_gene: TRBJ2-3
d_gene: NA
abundance: NA
v_gene: TRBV10-1

CDR3nt: TGTGCCAGCAGTGAATCTAGCACAGATACGCAGTATTTT
CDR3aa: CASSESSTDTQYF
j_gene: TRBJ2-3
d_gene: NA
abundance: medium-sized
v_gene: TRBV6-4

CDR3nt: TGTGCCATCAGTGAGCGCGCGGGACAGGGAAACACCATATATTTT
CDR3aa: CAISERAGQGNTIYF
j_gene: TRBJ1-3
d_gene: TRBD1
abundance: NA
v_gene: TRBV10-3

CDR3nt: TGTGCCAGCAGTTATCCTGTAGCGAGCGGGAGTGTGGGTCAATACGAGCAGTACTTC
CDR3aa: CASSYPVASGSVGQYEQYF
j_gene: TRBJ2-7
d_gene: TRBD2
abundance: NA
v_gene: TRBV6-2/TRBV6-3

CDR3nt: TGTGCCAGCAGTCGGGACAGGCTCATGAACACTGAAGCTTTCTTT
CDR3aa: CASSRDRLMNTEAFF
j_gene: TRBJ1-1
d_gene: TRBD1
abundance: once
v_gene: TRBV6-5

CDR3nt: TGTGCCAGCAGATTACAAGGGGGGGGGCGAGGCTATGGCTACACCTTC
CDR3aa: CASRLQGGGRGYGYTF
j_gene: TRBJ1-2
d_gene: NA
abundance: NA
v_gene: TRBV7-8

CDR3nt: TGTGCCAGCAGCTCTCGCGGGACCAATGTTCCAACCCAGGCCCATGGAAACACCATATATTTT
CDR3aa: CASSSRGTNVPTQAHGNTIYF
j_gene: TRBJ1-3
d_gene: NA
abundance: NA
v_gene: TRBV28

CDR3nt: TGTGCCAGCAGTCCCTCCTTAGGGGGCTTGAACTATGGCTACACCTTC
CDR3aa: CASSPSLGGLNYGYTF
j_gene: TRBJ1-2
d_gene: TRBD1
abundance: NA
v_gene: TRBV27

CDR3nt: TGTGCCAGCAAGGCAGGGAAAAACTATGGCTACACCTTC
CDR3aa: CASKAGKNYGYTF
j_gene: TRBJ1-2
d_gene: NA
abundance: NA
v_gene: TRBV28

CDR3nt: TGTGCCATCAGTGCCCCGGGGTCCACCTACAATGAGCAGTTCTTC
CDR3aa: CAISAPGSTYNEQFF
j_gene: TRBJ2-1
d_gene: NA
abundance: few
v_gene: TRBV10-3

CDR3nt: TGTGCCAGCAGCCTAGCGGGGCCGCCGGAGTTCTTC
CDR3aa: CASSLAGPPEFF
j_gene: TRBJ2-1
d_gene: TRBD2
abundance: NA
v_gene: TRBV14

CDR3nt: TGTGCCAGCAGTGAAGATGGAGGAAGTTCACCCCTCCACTTT
CDR3aa: CASSEDGGSSPLHF
j_gene: TRBJ1-6
d_gene: NA
abundance: NA
v_gene: TRBV2

CDR3nt: TGTGCCAGCAGGCAGGGAATGGTGTACGAGCAGTACTTC
CDR3aa: CASRQGMVYEQYF
j_gene: TRBJ2-7
d_gene: NA
abundance: NA
v_gene: TRBV27

CDR3nt: TGTGCCAGCAGTTTAGGACTCGACTACGAGCAGTACTTC
CDR3aa: CASSLGLDYEQYF
j_gene: TRBJ2-7
d_gene: NA
abundance: NA
v_gene: TRBV27

CDR3nt: TGTGCCAGCTATAACGGCCAGGCCCCTAACTATGGCTACACCTTC
CDR3aa: CASYNGQAPNYGYTF
j_gene: TRBJ1-2
d_gene: NA
abundance: NA
v_gene: TRBV25-1

CDR3nt: TGTGCCAGCAGTTCGACAGTGTACGAGCAGTACTTC
CDR3aa: CASSSTVYEQYF
j_gene: TRBJ2-7
d_gene: NA
abundance: NA
v_gene: TRBV12-3/TRBV12-4

CDR3nt: TGTGCCAGTAGTAAGGACAGGGCAGCGAGTGAAGCTTTCTTT
CDR3aa: CASSKDRAASEAFF
j_gene: TRBJ1-1
d_gene: TRBD1
abundance: NA
v_gene: TRBV19

CDR3nt: TGTGCCAGCAGTCCAGCGGGAGGGGGTCAGAATGAGCAGTTCTTC
CDR3aa: CASSPAGGGQNEQFF
j_gene: TRBJ2-1
d_gene: TRBD2
abundance: NA
v_gene: TRBV6-5

CDR3nt: TGTGCCAGCAGCTGCCGGGACAGGGAGTACTACGAGCAGTACTTC
CDR3aa: CASSCRDREYYEQYF
j_gene: TRBJ2-7
d_gene: TRBD1
abundance: NA
v_gene: TRBV7-3

CDR3nt: TGTGCCAGTATTCCGGGGACAGGGGCAGGGTTGAACACTGAAGCTTTCTTT
CDR3aa: CASIPGTGAGLNTEAFF
j_gene: TRBJ1-1
d_gene: TRBD1
abundance: NA
v_gene: TRBV19

CDR3nt: TGCGCCAGCAGTCCCCACAGGGCTGGCACAGATACGCAGTATTTT
CDR3aa: CASSPHRAGTDTQYF
j_gene: TRBJ2-3
d_gene: NA
abundance: NA
v_gene: TRBV10-2

CDR3nt: TGTGCCAGCAGTGAAAATTCGGGGACAGGGTTGGTGTATTTT
CDR3aa: CASSENSGTGLVYF
j_gene: TRBJ2-3
d_gene: TRBD1
abundance: NA
v_gene: TRBV6-1

CDR3nt: TGTGCCAGCAGTTATCGGTTACGGGACAGGTTGTTCTTC
CDR3aa: CASSYRLRDRLFF
j_gene: TRBJ2-1
d_gene: TRBD1
abundance: NA
v_gene: TRBV6-5

CDR3nt: TGTGCCAGCAGCTTGACGTCTAGCGGGAGGGGACTGTACTTC
CDR3aa: CASSLTSSGRGLYF
j_gene: TRBJ2-7
d_gene: TRBD2
abundance: NA
v_gene: TRBV5-8

CDR3nt: TGTGCCAGCAGCGATCCAGGGGCTTCCTATGGCTACACCTTC
CDR3aa: CASSDPGASYGYTF
j_gene: TRBJ1-2
d_gene: NA
abundance: NA
v_gene: TRBV5-4

CDR3nt: TGTGCCAGCAGCTTAGCGCTAGCAAACAATGAGCAGTTCTTC
CDR3aa: CASSLALANNEQFF
j_gene: TRBJ2-1
d_gene: NA
abundance: NA
v_gene: TRBV7-9

CDR3nt: TGCGCCAGCAGCTTGGACAGTTTTAGCTCCTATAATTCACCCCTCCACTTT
CDR3aa: CASSLDSFSSYNSPLHF
j_gene: TRBJ1-6
d_gene: NA
abundance: NA
v_gene: TRBV5-1

CDR3nt: TGTGCCAGCAGCCCATCGGGCGGGAGTGGGTACAATGAGCAGTTCTTC
CDR3aa: CASSPSGGSGYNEQFF
j_gene: TRBJ2-1
d_gene: TRBD2
abundance: NA
v_gene: TRBV7-2

CDR3nt: TGTGCCAGCAGCATCACTAGCGGGAGGCCTGAGCAGTTCTTC
CDR3aa: CASSITSGRPEQFF
j_gene: TRBJ2-1
d_gene: TRBD2
abundance: NA
v_gene: TRBV2

CDR3nt: TGTGCCAGCAGCTCGTCAGGGCCTGGCGCTGAAGCTTTCTTT
CDR3aa: CASSSSGPGAEAFF
j_gene: TRBJ1-1
d_gene: NA
abundance: NA
v_gene: TRBV11-3

CDR3nt: TGTGCCAGCATCAACAGGGTAACTAATGAAAAACTGTTTTTT
CDR3aa: CASINRVTNEKLFF
j_gene: TRBJ1-4
d_gene: NA
abundance: NA
v_gene: TRBV2

CDR3nt: TGTGCCAGCAGCTTAGCGGTAGGGAGCGGGAGGGCCTACGAGCAGTACTTC
CDR3aa: CASSLAVGSGRAYEQYF
j_gene: TRBJ2-7
d_gene: TRBD2
abundance: NA
v_gene: TRBV7-6

CDR3nt: TGTGCCAGCAGTTCTTCCCCTTGGGGGCGTGGGTTTGGCTACACCTTC
CDR3aa: CASSSSPWGRGFGYTF
j_gene: TRBJ1-2
d_gene: NA
abundance: NA
v_gene: TRBV2

CDR3nt: TGTGCCAGCAGCCAGGGACAGATTAATGAAAAACTGTTTTTT
CDR3aa: CASSQGQINEKLFF
j_gene: TRBJ1-4
d_gene: TRBD1
abundance: NA
v_gene: TRBV3-1/TRBV3-2

CDR3nt: TGTGCCAGCACGCCGGGGGCCGGGGAGCTGTTTTTT
CDR3aa: CASTPGAGELFF
j_gene: TRBJ2-2
d_gene: NA
abundance: NA
v_gene: TRBV6-5

CDR3nt: TGTGCCAGCAGTGGGGACAGCGTAAATTCACCCCTCCACTTT
CDR3aa: CASSGDSVNSPLHF
j_gene: TRBJ1-6
d_gene: TRBD1
abundance: NA
v_gene: TRBV2

CDR3nt: TGCGCCAGCAGCCAACCGACAGGGGACTATGGCTACACCTTC
CDR3aa: CASSQPTGDYGYTF
j_gene: TRBJ1-2
d_gene: TRBD1
abundance: NA
v_gene: TRBV4-1

CDR3nt: TGTGCCAGCAGCTTCGGGCGTCGAGGGAGGCCTCTCGAGCAGTACTTC
CDR3aa: CASSFGRRGRPLEQYF
j_gene: TRBJ2-7
d_gene: NA
abundance: NA
v_gene: TRBV13

CDR3nt: TGTGCCAGCAGCTTAAGGACAGGCACTGTTGTAGACTTAGGCACTGAAGCTTTCTTT
CDR3aa: CASSLRTGTVVDLGTEAFF
j_gene: TRBJ1-1
d_gene: TRBD1
abundance: NA
v_gene: TRBV7-2

CDR3nt: TGTGCCAGCAGCTTTAGCGGGAAGCAGTTCTTC
CDR3aa: CASSFSGKQFF
j_gene: TRBJ2-1
d_gene: TRBD2
abundance: NA
v_gene: TRBV7-2

CDR3nt: TGTGCCAGCAGTTTATCTTCTCCGGACACTGCGGGAGGTTCCTACAATGAGCAGTTCTTC
CDR3aa: CASSLSSPDTAGGSYNEQFF
j_gene: TRBJ2-1
d_gene: TRBD2
abundance: NA
v_gene: TRBV27

CDR3nt: TGTGCCAGCAGCCCAACGGGGGCCAAAAACATTCAGTACTTC
CDR3aa: CASSPTGAKNIQYF
j_gene: TRBJ2-4
d_gene: NA
abundance: NA
v_gene: TRBV11-2

CDR3nt: TGTGCCAGCAGCTGGGGAGCTAACACCGGGGAGCTGTTTTTT
CDR3aa: CASSWGANTGELFF
j_gene: TRBJ2-2
d_gene: NA
abundance: NA
v_gene: TRBV7-8

CDR3nt: TGTGCCAGCTCACCACGCCCAGATTACGAGCAGTACTTC
CDR3aa: CASSPRPDYEQYF
j_gene: TRBJ2-7
d_gene: NA
abundance: NA
v_gene: TRBV18

CDR3nt: TGTGCCATCAGTACGGTACAGGGGAGCGTTCAGCCCCAGCATTTT
CDR3aa: CAISTVQGSVQPQHF
j_gene: TRBJ1-5
d_gene: TRBD1
abundance: NA
v_gene: TRBV10-3

CDR3nt: TGTGCCAGCAGCTTGGTTATGGCGACCCAGTACTTC
CDR3aa: CASSLVMATQYF
j_gene: TRBJ2-5
d_gene: NA
abundance: NA
v_gene: TRBV5-6

CDR3nt: TGTGCCAGCAGCGTAGTAAGGACTTCTAGCACAGATACGCAGTATTTT
CDR3aa: CASSVVRTSSTDTQYF
j_gene: TRBJ2-3
d_gene: NA
abundance: NA
v_gene: TRBV9

CDR3nt: TGTGCCAGCAGCTGGGGACTCCAGGTGGGGCTCGAGCAGTACTTC
CDR3aa: CASSWGLQVGLEQYF
j_gene: TRBJ2-7
d_gene: NA
abundance: NA
v_gene: TRBV7-2

CDR3nt: TGTGCCAGCAGCCAGCCCTCAAGGGGCAATGAGCAGTTCTTC
CDR3aa: CASSQPSRGNEQFF
j_gene: TRBJ2-1
d_gene: NA
abundance: NA
v_gene: TRBV3-1/TRBV3-2

CDR3nt: TGTGCCAGCTCGGCAGGGATGGGGGCCACTGAAGCTTTCTTT
CDR3aa: CASSAGMGATEAFF
j_gene: TRBJ1-1
d_gene: NA
abundance: NA
v_gene: TRBV18

CDR3nt: TGTGCCAGCAGTGTGGGACTAGCGGGAGCGAACACCGGGGAGCTGTTTTTT
CDR3aa: CASSVGLAGANTGELFF
j_gene: TRBJ2-2
d_gene: TRBD2
abundance: NA
v_gene: TRBV2

CDR3nt: TGTGCCATCCAGGACAGGGGGGAAACAGATACGCAGTATTTT
CDR3aa: CAIQDRGETDTQYF
j_gene: TRBJ2-3
d_gene: TRBD1
abundance: NA
v_gene: TRBV6-5

CDR3nt: TGTGCCAGCAGCCAATCACCGGGACAGGGAGGGGGTGAGCAGTTCTTC
CDR3aa: CASSQSPGQGGGEQFF
j_gene: TRBJ2-1
d_gene: TRBD1
abundance: few
v_gene: TRBV4-2